This entry lists 16 T cell receptor beta chains sequenced from one sample in a study of shared clonotypes between healthy human individuals. The repertoire was sequenced with immunoSEQ multiplex PCR; TCRdb's copy has only in-frame clones and lacks some. The table has approximately 2,000,000 clones, 92% seen once; the top ten hold 0.3% to 0.45%. Sequencing used naive CD4+ T cells from PBMCs. Regarding subset: CD45RA+ positively selected. The receptors here all came from a man between 18 and 29 years old in good health. Some clones in this sample may be carry-over from other donors' samples.

For the CDR3, the DNA is TGTGCCAGCAGTGAAGAGTGGGATCAGCCCCAGCATTTT. This codes for CASSEEWDQPQHF. The rearrangement joins TRBV2 to TRBJ1-5; D not resolved. Trimming removed 1 base at V and 5 bases at J, with 6 bases between. CDR1 is SNHLY and CDR2 is FYNNEI in the germline V gene. CDR3 length: 13 residues.

The chain couples TRBV11-3 to TRBJ2-7; D is ambiguous. The V gene lost 0 bases and the J gene lost 5 bases, with 11 bases spanning the gap. Germline V gene data show CDR1 as SGHNT and CDR2 as YENEEA. The length of the CDR3 is 14 residues. CDR3 residues: CASSLDHKGHEQYF. DNA of the CDR3: TGTGCCAGCAGCTTAGATCACAAGGGCCACGAGCAGTACTTC.

The genes are TRBV9 and TRBJ1-1, with D unclear. Trimming took off 6 bases at V and 1 base at J, with 4 bases between the two ends. CDR3 size: 11 residues. Germline V gene data show CDR1 as SGDLS and CDR2 as YYNGEE. The CDR3 spells CASMTNTEAFF. In nucleotides, the CDR3 is TGTGCCAGCATGACGAACACTGAAGCTTTCTTT.

The genes are TRBV28 and TRBJ2-1, with TRBD2 identical over 11 bases. V was pared by 6 bases and J by 1 base, with 14 bases of the junction left unmatched. The CDR3 consists of 19 residues. Germline CDR1 is MDHEN and CDR2 is SYDVKM. CDR3 sequence reads: CASSHLRTSGRRSYNEQFF. CDR3 DNA: TGTGCCAGCAGCCATCTTCGGACTAGCGGGCGCCGTTCCTACAATGAGCAGTTCTTC.

The V call is TRBV27, the J call TRBJ1-5; weak D call: TRBD1 (5 bases). This CDR3 is built from 16 residues. V lost 6 bases to trimming and J lost 5 bases, with 20 bases between them. Germline assignment: CDR1 MNHEY and CDR2 SMNVEV (reference sequence). The CDR3 region is CASRETMVRGYQPQHF. In DNA form, the CDR3 reads TGTGCCAGCAGGGAGACGATGGTTCGGGGGTATCAGCCCCAGCATTTT.

This clone was seen a handful of times. The CDR3 region is CASRRQGYYGYTF. The CDR3 DNA is TGTGCCAGCAGACGGCAGGGGTACTATGGCTACACCTTC. The chain employs TRBV28 and TRBJ1-2; the D gene is possibly TRBD1 (6 bases). With 6 bases removed from V and 3 bases from J, the gap between germline ends came to 11 bases. Looked up from germline, CDR1 is MDHEN and CDR2 is SYDVKM. This CDR3 is built from 13 residues.

The chain carries TRBV29-1 and TRBJ1-5; a possible D gene is TRBD1 (5 bases). The germline V and J ends were trimmed by 4 bases and 0 bases, with 16 bases remaining between them. The germline V gene encodes CDR1 SQVTM and CDR2 ANQGSEA. CDR3 size: 16 residues. CDR3 loop: CSVASGGTGSNQPQHF. The CDR3 DNA sequence: TGCAGCGTTGCCTCGGGGGGGACCGGTAGCAATCAGCCCCAGCATTTT.

V and J are TRBV6-6 and TRBJ2-3, with 9 bases matching TRBD1. The CDR3 runs to 14 residues. CDR1 MNHNY and CDR2 SVGAGI come from the germline V gene (reference sequence). V was clipped by 6 bases and J by 2 bases; unmatched bases: 3. CDR3 sequence (DNA): TGTGCCAGCAGCCCACAGGGGGCCACAGATACGCAGTATTTT. It encodes CASSPQGATDTQYF.

In its sample, this clone was seen once. This same CDR3 is encoded by further DNA sequences in the sample. The CDR3 loop is CASSEEVYTQYF. The DNA for the CDR3 is TGTGCCAGCAGTGAGGAGGTTTATACGCAGTATTTT. The rearrangement uses TRBV2 and TRBJ2-3, with TRBD2 as a possible D gene (5 bases). CDR1 SNHLY and CDR2 FYNNEI come from the germline V gene. This CDR3 has 12 residues. V was pared by 3 bases and J by 7 bases, with 8 bases between.

The chain joins TRBV29-1 to TRBJ2-7; TRBD1 matches at 7 bases. The junction had 11 bases not matched to a gene; V was cut back by 6 bases and J by 3 bases. The CDR3 totals 14 residues. Germline V gene data show CDR1 as SQVTM and CDR2 as ANQGSEA. The CDR3 DNA reads as TGCAGCGTAAGAGACAGGGATGGGAGCTACGAGCAGTACTTC. Encoded protein: CSVRDRDGSYEQYF.

The rearrangement joins TRBV7-2 to TRBJ2-4, with D perhaps TRBD1 (6 bases). V was cut by 3 bases and J by 6 bases, with 15 bases left in between. Per the germline V gene, CDR1 is SGHTA and CDR2 is FQGNSA. The CDR3 spans 15 residues. CDR3 bases: TGTGCCAGCAGCTTCTTTCAGGGGTCAGGAAACATTCAGTACTTC. Residues: CASSFFQGSGNIQYF.

The rearrangement links TRBV28 to TRBJ1-5; maybe TRBD1 (6 bases). CDR3 length: 13 residues. Germline V CDR1 and CDR2: MDHEN, SYDVKM. Trimming removed 10 bases at V and 3 bases at J, with 13 bases between. The CDR3 coding sequence is TGTGCCATAACACAGGGAAACAATCAGCCCCAGCATTTT. This encodes CAITQGNNQPQHF.

A word on this clone: Other DNA variants within this sample encode the same CDR3. This chain connects TRBV5-1 to TRBJ2-3, with TRBD2 matching 12 bases. The V segment lost 0 bases and the J segment 4 bases; nucleotides outside the gene matches: 3. CDR1 is SGHRS and CDR2 is YFSETQ in the germline V gene. There are 16 residues in the CDR3. CDR3 protein: CASSLGLAGVADTQYF. CDR3 nucleotides: TGCGCCAGCAGCTTGGGACTAGCGGGAGTGGCAGATACGCAGTATTTT.

Written as DNA, the CDR3 is TGTGCCAGCACCCAGGACAGGGGGCTTGAGACCCAGTACTTC. It specifies CASTQDRGLETQYF. The rearrangement joins TRBV11-2 to TRBJ2-5; 11 positions match TRBD1. Looked up from germline, CDR1 is SGHAT and CDR2 is FQNNGV. V gave up 7 bases and J gave up 5 bases; unmatched junction bases: 6. This CDR3 has 14 residues.

The chain employs TRBV5-1 and TRBJ2-3, with D possibly being TRBD2 (5 bases). Germline V gene sequence: CDR1 SGHRS, CDR2 YFSETQ. This CDR3 contains 15 residues. Deletions cut 6 bases from V and 2 bases from J, with 16 bases between. CDR3: CASTLSPGYTDTQYF. The CDR3 DNA sequence: TGCGCCAGCACCCTTTCGCCGGGATACACAGATACGCAGTATTTT.

This sequence joins TRBV28 and TRBJ2-5; 9 positions agree with TRBD1. This CDR3 comprises 13 residues. The junction had 1 base not matched to a gene; V was cut back by 4 bases and J by 4 bases. CDR1 is MDHEN and CDR2 is SYDVKM in the germline V gene. CDR3 DNA: TGTGCCAGCAGTTCGACAGGGGGAGAGACCCAGTACTTC. Protein product: CASSSTGGETQYF.